The rows below give T cell receptor beta chains drawn from one sample of a study of blood T cell repertoires in COVID-19. Profiled with immunoSEQ multiplex PCR; TCRdb holds only in-frame clones, not every one. The repertoire includes 200,000 to 250,000 clones, approximately 79% of them detected once, and 4.5% to 5% sits in the top ten. The sequencing sample was made of peripheral blood. Receptor source: a woman older than 75 with active or convalescent COVID-19. The CDR3 runs from the conserved cysteine through the conserved F or W. Size tells how often a clone was seen (once, few, many) or the class of an expanded clone, and some rows leave it out.

TRBV7-2	18	once	TRBJ2-1	CASSLAGGANGVFDEQFF
TRBV5-1	16	once	TRBJ2-1	CASSVGAGGLYNEQFF
TRBV5-1	14	.	TRBJ1-2	CASSPDGGAGGYTF
TRBV28	16	once	TRBJ1-4	CASSSIRDRERGKLFF
TRBV11-3	11	.	TRBJ2-1	CASSSGYEQFF
TRBV3-1/TRBV3-2	14	.	TRBJ1-3	CASSQDTGGNTIYF
TRBV5-5	15	few	TRBJ1-1	CASSLWAGMNTEAFF
TRBV4-2	16	many	TRBJ2-3	CASSQDLGQGVNTQYF
TRBV9	15	.	TRBJ1-2	CASSVDGGGTYGYTF
TRBV28	12	.	TRBJ1-2	CASSTDRVGYTF
TRBV7-9	16	few	TRBJ2-1	CASSPGQGSSYNEQFF
TRBV5-1	15	.	TRBJ1-6	CASSLDSRGYSPLHF
TRBV5-4	14	.	TRBJ1-2	CASSPYGGSYGYTF
TRBV7-9	18	.	TRBJ2-7	CASSQLPPPGRSSYEQYF
TRBV10-3	16	.	TRBJ2-7	CAIRPTGGRGRWQQYF
TRBV10-2	15	few	TRBJ2-3	CASSESPTSTDTQYF
TRBV10-3	15	.	TRBJ1-5	CAIGEQGSSNQPQHF
TRBV10-1	13	.	TRBJ2-1	CASSERGPNEQFF
TRBV10-2	15	.	TRBJ1-1	CASSGQGALNTEAFF
TRBV18	15	.	TRBJ1-6	CASSQRQGENSPLHF
TRBV24-1	15	once	TRBJ2-1	CATSATGMGYNEQFF
TRBV4-2	15	.	TRBJ2-1	CASSQETGKWNEQFF